One and the same sample provided the 32 T cell receptor beta chains below, sequenced in a study of blood T cell repertoires in COVID-19. Data came from immunoSEQ multiplex PCR; TCRdb stores just in-frame clones and leaves some out. The table includes approximately 440,000 clones, around 91% detected once. Sequences were obtained from PBMCs or T cells enriched from blood (not recorded which). The source of these receptors is a man between 18 and 35 years old who had recovered from COVID-19.

This clone showed up just once. The chain employs TRBV7-3 and TRBJ1-5; a possible D gene is TRBD1 (6 bases). Trimming took off 3 bases at V and 5 bases at J, with 8 bases between the two ends. The CDR3 sequence is 13 residues long. CDR1 is SGHTA, CDR2 FQGTGA, per germline. CDR3 region: CASSFDRYQPQHF. The CDR3 DNA follows: TGTGCCAGCAGCTTTGACAGGTATCAGCCCCAGCATTTT.

The chain is built from TRBV1 and TRBJ1-5; whether TRBD1, the table's D call, matches the DNA was not checked. TRBV1 is reported as a pseudogene. The CDR3 sequence is 18 residues long. The CDR3 is CTSSQESEDRYSNQPQHF. For the CDR3, the DNA is TGCACCAGCAGCCAAGAGAGTGAGGACAGATATAGCAATCAGCCCCAGCATTTT.

The chain employs TRBV9 and TRBJ2-1; D is ambiguous. The CDR3 totals 16 residues. V lost 0 bases, J lost 0 bases, and 10 bases lay in between. Germline CDR1 reads SGDLS; CDR2 reads YYNGEE. For the CDR3, the DNA is TGTGCCAGCAGCGTAGCTTTCAGTCCCTCCTACAATGAGCAGTTCTTC. Amino acids: CASSVAFSPSYNEQFF.

Here the CDR3 reads CASSSPFGQGTAEAFF. In DNA form, the CDR3 reads TGTGCCAGCAGTTCTCCATTTGGACAGGGGACAGCTGAAGCTTTCTTT. This chain joins TRBV28 and TRBJ1-1, with 9 bases identical to TRBD1. The CDR3 spans 16 residues. Germline V lookup: CDR1 MDHEN, CDR2 SYDVKM. Trimming cost V 4 bases and J 6 bases; bases outside gene matches: 12.

The chain uses TRBV3-1 (or the pseudogene TRBV3-2) and TRBJ1-2; D is uncertain. The CDR3 runs to 14 residues. The germline V gene has CDR1 LGHDT and CDR2 YNNKEL (reference sequence). V was trimmed by 0 bases and J by 4 bases, leaving 9 bases between them. Written as DNA, the CDR3 is TGTGCCAGCAGCCAAGATCGGGAAGGCTATGGCTACACCTTC. This gives the protein CASSQDREGYGYTF.

The gene calls are TRBV5-5 and TRBJ1-2; TRBD1 matches at 8 bases. This CDR3 has 14 residues. Germline-derived CDR1 and CDR2 are SGHKS and YYEKEE (reference sequence). The J segment lost 5 bases and the V segment lost 4 bases, leaving 7 bases of the junction unmatched. The CDR3 here is CASSPSGGGYGYTF. The CDR3 nucleotides read TGTGCCAGCAGCCCCTCAGGGGGCGGGTATGGCTACACCTTC.

The chain links TRBV28 to TRBJ2-5; 8 bases map to TRBD1. This CDR3 is 13 amino acids long. J gave up 4 bases and V 6 bases, and 4 bases lay outside the gene matches. CDR1 is MDHEN and CDR2 is SYDVKM in the germline V gene. CDR3 sequence reads: CASRAGGRETQYF. CDR3 nucleotides: TGTGCCAGCAGGGCAGGGGGCCGAGAGACCCAGTACTTC.

The chain links TRBV29-1 to TRBJ2-1; 7 bases are a match to TRBD1. Trimming removed 7 bases from V and 10 bases from J; junction bases left unmatched: 19. The CDR3 spans 15 residues. Looked up from germline, CDR1 is SQVTM and CDR2 is ANQGSEA. CDR3 coding DNA: TGCAGCGCCTCTCCCGGGACAGCCACTTTACAGGAGCAGTTCTTC. The encoded protein is CSASPGTATLQEQFF.

The rearrangement uses TRBV6-1 and TRBJ1-1; maybe TRBD1 (5 bases). Germline CDR1 MNHNS, CDR2 SASEGT. V gave up 3 bases and J gave up 8 bases, with 10 bases separating them. CDR3 length equals 12 residues. CDR3 protein: CASSDLYREAFF. The CDR3 nucleotides read TGTGCCAGCAGTGACCTTTACAGGGAAGCTTTCTTT.

This clone showed up just once. The chain combines TRBV6-5 with TRBJ1-2, with 9 bases fitting TRBD1. The CDR3 has 14 amino acids. Germline CDR1 and CDR2: MNHEY and SVGAGI. With 4 bases clipped from V and 4 bases from J, the junction kept 4 bases outside the gene matches. The CDR3, as DNA: TGTGCCAGCAGTTCGGGACAGGGATTCTATGGCTACACCTTC. Translation: CASSSGQGFYGYTF.

This chain links TRBV5-5 with TRBJ1-2; no reliable D call. CDR1 SGHKS and CDR2 YYEKEE come from the germline V gene (reference sequence). This CDR3 region has 15 residues. Between the trimmed V and J ends, which lost 0 bases and 4 bases, there was a span of 13 bases. The CDR3 DNA is TGTGCCAGCAGCTTGGCCTCGAGGTCGGGCTATGGCTACACCTTC. This encodes CASSLASRSGYGYTF.

The chain employs TRBV14 and TRBJ1-6; D call uncertain. Germline-derived CDR1 and CDR2 are SGHDN and FVKESK. The length of the CDR3 is 15 residues. Trimming cost V 0 bases and J 8 bases, with 11 bases left between them. The CDR3 nucleotides read TGTGCCAGCAGCCAAGATACAACGTTCGATTCACCCCTCCACTTT. It specifies CASSQDTTFDSPLHF. Full variable domain (missing parts from reference TRBV14 and TRBJ1-6): EAGVTQFPSHSVIEKGQTVTLRCDPISGHDNLYWYRRVMGKEIKFLLHFVKESKQDESGMPNNRFLAERTGGTYSTLKVQPAELEDSGVYFCASSQDTTFDSPLHFGNGTRLTVT.

The chain joins TRBV6-5 to TRBJ1-1; D is unresolved. Trimming took 8 bases from V and 3 from J, leaving 16 bases between them. Germline V lookup: CDR1 MNHEY, CDR2 SVGAGI. CDR3 length: 14 residues. The CDR3 sequence is CASDQNSGHTEAFF. DNA of the CDR3: TGTGCCAGCGACCAAAATTCGGGTCACACTGAAGCTTTCTTT.

This chain uses TRBV6-5 with TRBJ2-5, with unresolved D. V was pared by 8 bases and J by 5 bases, with 6 bases between. Germline CDR1 and CDR2: MNHEY and SVGAGI. The CDR3 contains 10 residues. CDR3 sequence reads: CASPEETQYF. The CDR3 DNA follows: TGTGCCAGCCCTGAGGAGACCCAGTACTTC.

V usage is TRBV25-1 and J usage is TRBJ1-2, with D perhaps TRBD1 (5 bases). The V gene lost 3 bases and the J gene lost 5 bases, with 13 bases spanning the gap. Germline CDR1 and CDR2: MGHDK and SYGVNS. The CDR3 is made up of 14 amino acids. The DNA of the CDR3 is TGTGCCAGCAGTGATTCCCCGGACATATATGGCTACACCTTC. This sequence encodes CASSDSPDIYGYTF.

The chain combines TRBV2 with TRBJ1-2; 9 bases agree with TRBD1. There are 12 residues in the CDR3. Germline V gene lookup returns CDR1 SNHLY and CDR2 FYNNEI. After removal of 8 bases from V and 7 bases from J, the junction contained 5 bases not matched to a gene. The CDR3 DNA reads as TGTGCCAGCCCCGGACAGGGGAGTGGCTACACCTTC. Its translation: CASPGQGSGYTF.

The chain couples TRBV30 to TRBJ2-7, with 8 bases lining up with TRBD2. Germline V lookup: CDR1 GTSNPN, CDR2 SVGIG (reference sequence). The CDR3 has 12 amino acids. CDR3 DNA: TGTGCTTGCAGTCCGGGAGGGTGGGAGCAGTACTTC. Its protein is CACSPGGWEQYF. The whole variable domain, filled in from reference TRBV30 and TRBJ2-7, reads SQTIHQWPATLVQPVGSPLSLECTVEGTSNPNLYWYRQAAGRGLQLLFYSVGIGQISSEVPQNLSASRPQDRQFILSSKKLLLSDSGFYLCACSPGGWEQYFGPGTRLTVT.

The sample holds a few counts of this clone. V usage is TRBV5-1 and J usage is TRBJ1-1; D is undetermined. The germline gives CDR1 SGHRS, CDR2 YFSETQ. The CDR3 contains 14 residues. Trimming stripped 1 base from V and 2 bases from J, with 9 bases between. The CDR3 DNA reads TGCGCCAGCAGCTTGAATGGGCTAAACACTGAAGCTTTCTTT. This codes for CASSLNGLNTEAFF.

In its sample, this clone was seen a few times. The rearrangement joins TRBV12-5 to TRBJ1-1; 8 nucleotides agree with TRBD1. The CDR3 runs to 13 residues. The germline V gene has CDR1 LGHNT and CDR2 FRNRAP. J lost 2 bases, V lost 9 bases, and 5 bases had no gene match. CDR3 loop: CASEGQVNTEAFF. The CDR3 coding sequence is TGTGCTAGCGAGGGACAGGTTAACACTGAAGCTTTCTTT.

This sequence joins TRBV3-1 (or the pseudogene TRBV3-2) and TRBJ1-6, with D unclear. V shed 4 bases and J shed 6 bases, with 10 bases lying between them. CDR1 and CDR2 (germline): LGHDT, YNNKEL (reference sequence). This CDR3 spans 14 amino acids. This CDR3 is CASSLTGLNSPLHF. Written as DNA, the CDR3 is TGTGCCAGCAGCCTTACCGGACTTAATTCACCCCTCCACTTT.

The chain links TRBV7-9 to TRBJ2-1; perhaps TRBD2 as D (6 bases). Germline assignment: CDR1 SEHNR and CDR2 FQNEAQ (reference sequence). V lost 4 bases and J 9 bases, leaving 13 bases between the germline ends. The CDR3 is made up of 13 amino acids. As DNA, the CDR3 is TGTGCCAGCAGCTATGGCGGGGCGGGTGAGCAGTTCTTC. Amino acid sequence: CASSYGGAGEQFF.

The chain uses TRBV2 and TRBJ1-2, with D unresolved. The CDR3 is 12 residues long. Germline CDR1 and CDR2: SNHLY and FYNNEI. The V and J ends lost 5 bases and 4 bases respectively, with 8 bases between them. CDR3 in DNA: TGTGCCAGCAGTCCCGGGTTCTATGGCTACACCTTC. The encoded protein is CASSPGFYGYTF.

The genes are TRBV19 and TRBJ2-7; 9 nucleotides match TRBD1. Trimming at V came to 3 bases and at J to 1 base, leaving 7 bases not matched to a gene. The length of the CDR3 is 16 residues. CDR1 LNHDA and CDR2 SQIVND come from the germline V gene (reference sequence). CDR3 residues: CASSMGLGQGSYEQYF. CDR3 sequence (DNA): TGTGCCAGTAGTATGGGTCTGGGACAGGGATCCTACGAGCAGTACTTC. The full variable domain, completed using reference TRBV19 and TRBJ2-7, is DGGITQSPKYLFRKEGQNVTLSCEQNLNHDAMYWYRQDPGQGLRLIYYSQIVNDFQKGDIAEGYSVSREKKESFPLTVTSAQKNPTAFYLCASSMGLGQGSYEQYFGPGTRLTVT.

The chain links TRBV6-1 to TRBJ1-5; perhaps TRBD1 as D (5 bases). There are 16 residues in the CDR3. CDR1 and CDR2 from the germline V gene are MNHNS and SASEGT. Trimming stripped 2 bases from V and 5 bases from J, with 16 bases between. The DNA of the CDR3 is TGTGCCAGCAGTGAATTAGTAGGGGTCGAGCATCAGCCCCAGCATTTT. This encodes CASSELVGVEHQPQHF.

In nucleotides, the CDR3 is TGTGCCAGCAGCTCCGGGACAGGGAGAGGTAGCACTGAAGCTTTCTTT. Translated: CASSSGTGRGSTEAFF. The rearrangement joins TRBV11-3 to TRBJ1-1, with 9 bases aligning to TRBD1. The CDR3 spans 16 residues. Germline CDR1 reads SGHNT; CDR2 reads YENEEA. The J segment lost 4 bases and the V segment lost 4 bases, leaving 10 bases of the junction unmatched.

The V and J genes are TRBV5-1 and TRBJ1-4; perhaps TRBD1 as D (5 bases). CDR1 and CDR2 (germline): SGHRS, YFSETQ. CDR3 length equals 15 residues. Between the trimmed V and J ends, which lost 3 bases and 3 bases, there was a span of 12 bases. The CDR3 reads CASSYLGVPNEKLFF. The CDR3 region has the DNA TGCGCCAGCAGCTATTTAGGGGTCCCTAATGAAAAACTGTTTTTT. The variable domain in full, completed from reference TRBV5-1 and TRBJ1-4, reads KAGVTQTPRYLIKTRGQQVTLSCSPISGHRSVSWYQQTPGQGLQFLFEYFSETQRNKGNFPGRFSGRQFSNSRSEMNVSTLELGDSALYLCASSYLGVPNEKLFFGSGTQLSVL.

This chain uses TRBV5-1 with TRBJ1-4; 7 bases are shared with TRBD1. Trimming removed 7 bases from V and 8 bases from J; junction bases left unmatched: 11. The CDR3 runs to 14 residues. CDR1 and CDR2 from the germline V gene are SGHRS and YFSETQ. The CDR3 DNA sequence: TGCGCCAGCTCACAGCAGGGGGTGGTCGAAAAACTGTTTTTT. Amino acids: CASSQQGVVEKLFF. Full variable domain (rest looked up from reference TRBV5-1 and TRBJ1-4): KAGVTQTPRYLIKTRGQQVTLSCSPISGHRSVSWYQQTPGQGLQFLFEYFSETQRNKGNFPGRFSGRQFSNSRSEMNVSTLELGDSALYLCASSQQGVVEKLFFGSGTQLSVL.

The CDR3 nucleotides read TGTGCCAGTAGTATATTAGGGACAGCCTCCAATCAGCCCCAGCATTTT. Translation gives CASSILGTASNQPQHF. This chain connects TRBV19 to TRBJ1-5; 7 bases are shared with TRBD1. CDR3 length equals 16 residues. Per the germline V gene, CDR1 is LNHDA and CDR2 is SQIVND (reference sequence). The V segment lost 2 bases and the J segment 3 bases; nucleotides outside the gene matches: 7.

The chain recombines TRBV2 with TRBJ1-2; D unclear. Germline-derived CDR1 and CDR2 are SNHLY and FYNNEI. The V and J ends lost 7 bases and 1 base respectively, with 13 bases between them. CDR3 length equals 14 residues. CDR3 nucleotide sequence: TGTGCCAGCACCGGAGAAAGAATTAACTATGGCTACACCTTC. This translates into CASTGERINYGYTF.

This clone was detected once. This rearrangement joins TRBV3-1 (or the pseudogene TRBV3-2) to TRBJ1-1; the D gene is possibly TRBD1 (6 bases). The CDR3 is made up of 15 amino acids. From germline, CDR1 is LGHDT and CDR2 YNNKEL (reference sequence). V lost 4 bases to trimming and J lost 3 bases, with 15 bases between them. CDR3 sequence reads: CASSRTEGYYTEAFF. DNA for the CDR3: TGTGCCAGCAGCCGGACAGAGGGGTACTACACTGAAGCTTTCTTT.

This chain uses TRBV5-1 with TRBJ2-2, with 9 bases matching TRBD1. The J segment lost 5 bases and the V segment lost 2 bases, leaving 10 bases of the junction unmatched. Germline CDR1 is SGHRS and CDR2 is YFSETQ. The CDR3 runs to 17 residues. In DNA, the CDR3 is TGCGCCAGCAGCTTTTTTCAACAGGGGGCGATGACCGGGGAGCTGTTTTTT. Protein sequence: CASSFFQQGAMTGELFF.

The rearrangement joins TRBV6-4 to TRBJ2-6; D is perhaps TRBD1 (6 bases). V lost 0 bases, J lost 4 bases, and 7 bases lay in between. Looked up from germline, CDR1 is MRHNA and CDR2 is SNTAGT. The CDR3 runs to 15 residues. The CDR3 bases are TGTGCCAGCAGTGACTCTGGGACAGGGGCCAACGTCCTGACTTTC. Translation: CASSDSGTGANVLTF.